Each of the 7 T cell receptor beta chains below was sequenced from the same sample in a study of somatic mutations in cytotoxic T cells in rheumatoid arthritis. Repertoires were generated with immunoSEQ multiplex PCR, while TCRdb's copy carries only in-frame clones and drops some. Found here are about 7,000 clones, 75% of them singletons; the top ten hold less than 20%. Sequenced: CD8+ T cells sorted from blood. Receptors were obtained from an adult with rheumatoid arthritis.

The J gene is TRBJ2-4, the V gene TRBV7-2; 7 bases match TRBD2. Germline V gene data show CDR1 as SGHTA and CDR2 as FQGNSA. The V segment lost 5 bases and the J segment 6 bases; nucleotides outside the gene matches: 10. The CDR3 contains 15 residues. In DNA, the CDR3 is TGTGCCAGCAGCCAGACCCCGGGGGGTGGAAACATTCAGTACTTC. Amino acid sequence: CASSQTPGGGNIQYF.

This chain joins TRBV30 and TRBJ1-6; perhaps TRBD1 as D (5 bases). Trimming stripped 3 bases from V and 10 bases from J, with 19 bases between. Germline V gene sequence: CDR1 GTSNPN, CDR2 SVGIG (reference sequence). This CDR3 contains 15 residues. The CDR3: CAWRTPGGGLSPLHF. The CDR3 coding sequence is TGTGCCTGGAGAACCCCGGGGGGGGGTTTATCACCCCTCCACTTT.

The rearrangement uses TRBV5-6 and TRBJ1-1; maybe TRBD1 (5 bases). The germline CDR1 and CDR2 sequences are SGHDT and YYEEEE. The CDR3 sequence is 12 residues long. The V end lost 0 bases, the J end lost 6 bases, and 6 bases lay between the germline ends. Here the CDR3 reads CASSLVQAEAFF. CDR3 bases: TGTGCCAGCAGCTTGGTACAGGCTGAAGCTTTCTTT.

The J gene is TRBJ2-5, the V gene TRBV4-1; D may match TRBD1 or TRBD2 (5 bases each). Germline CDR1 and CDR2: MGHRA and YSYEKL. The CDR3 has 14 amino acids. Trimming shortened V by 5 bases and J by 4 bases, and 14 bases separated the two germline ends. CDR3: CASSGWRGGETQYF. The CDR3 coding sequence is TGCGCCAGCAGCGGATGGCGTGGGGGAGAGACCCAGTACTTC.

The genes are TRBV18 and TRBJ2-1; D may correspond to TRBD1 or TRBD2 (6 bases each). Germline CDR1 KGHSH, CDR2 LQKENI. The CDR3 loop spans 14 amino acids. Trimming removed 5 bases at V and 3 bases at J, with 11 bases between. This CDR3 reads CASSKEGVYNEQFF. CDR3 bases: TGTGCCAGCTCAAAGGAGGGGGTCTACAATGAGCAGTTCTTC.

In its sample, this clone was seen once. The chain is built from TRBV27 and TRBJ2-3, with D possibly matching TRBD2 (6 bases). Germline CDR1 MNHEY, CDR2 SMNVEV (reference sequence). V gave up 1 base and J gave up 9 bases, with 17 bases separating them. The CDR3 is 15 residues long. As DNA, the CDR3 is TGTGCCAGCAGTTTATATTCGGGGGTTGGAGACACGCAGTATTTT. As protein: CASSLYSGVGDTQYF.

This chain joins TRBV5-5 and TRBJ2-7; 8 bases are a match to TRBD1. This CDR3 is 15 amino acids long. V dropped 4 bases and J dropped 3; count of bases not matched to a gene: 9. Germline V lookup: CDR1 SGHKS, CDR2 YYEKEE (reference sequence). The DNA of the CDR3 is TGTGCCAGCAGCCACGGACAGGGACGGGGCTACGAGCAGTACTTC. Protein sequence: CASSHGQGRGYEQYF.